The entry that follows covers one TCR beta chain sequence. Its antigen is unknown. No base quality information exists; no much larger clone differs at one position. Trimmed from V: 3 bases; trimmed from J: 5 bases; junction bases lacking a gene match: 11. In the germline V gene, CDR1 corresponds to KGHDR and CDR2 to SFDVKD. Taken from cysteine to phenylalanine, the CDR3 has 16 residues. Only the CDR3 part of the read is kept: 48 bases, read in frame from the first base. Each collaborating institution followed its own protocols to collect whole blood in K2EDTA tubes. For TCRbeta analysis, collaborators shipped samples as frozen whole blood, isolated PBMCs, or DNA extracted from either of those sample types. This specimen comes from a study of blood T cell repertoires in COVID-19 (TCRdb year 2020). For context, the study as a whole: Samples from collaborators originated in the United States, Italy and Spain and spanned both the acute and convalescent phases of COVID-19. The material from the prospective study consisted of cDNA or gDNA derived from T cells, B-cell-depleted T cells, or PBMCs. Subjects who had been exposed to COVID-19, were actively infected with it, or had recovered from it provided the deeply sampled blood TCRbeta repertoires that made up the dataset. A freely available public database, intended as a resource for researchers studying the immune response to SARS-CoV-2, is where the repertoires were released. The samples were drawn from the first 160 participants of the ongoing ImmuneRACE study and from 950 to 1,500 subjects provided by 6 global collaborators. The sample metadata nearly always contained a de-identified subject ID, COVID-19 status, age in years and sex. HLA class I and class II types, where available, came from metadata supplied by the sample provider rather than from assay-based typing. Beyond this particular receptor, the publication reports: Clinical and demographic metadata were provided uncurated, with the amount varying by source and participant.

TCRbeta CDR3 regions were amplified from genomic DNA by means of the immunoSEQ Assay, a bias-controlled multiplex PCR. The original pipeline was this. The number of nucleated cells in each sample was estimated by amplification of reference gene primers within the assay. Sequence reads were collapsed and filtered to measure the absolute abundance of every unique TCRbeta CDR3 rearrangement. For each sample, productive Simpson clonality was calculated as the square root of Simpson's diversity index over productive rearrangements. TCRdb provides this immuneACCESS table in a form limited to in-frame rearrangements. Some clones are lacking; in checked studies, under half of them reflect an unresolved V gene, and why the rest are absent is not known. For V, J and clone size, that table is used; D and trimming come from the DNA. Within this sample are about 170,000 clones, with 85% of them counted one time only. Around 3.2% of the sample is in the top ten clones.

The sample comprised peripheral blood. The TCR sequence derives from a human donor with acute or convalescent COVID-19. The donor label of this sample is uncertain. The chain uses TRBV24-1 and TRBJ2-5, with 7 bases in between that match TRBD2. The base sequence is TGTGCCACCAGTGATACCTATGCGGGGGAGGGGGAGACCCAGTACTTC. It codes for CATSDTYAGEGETQYF.